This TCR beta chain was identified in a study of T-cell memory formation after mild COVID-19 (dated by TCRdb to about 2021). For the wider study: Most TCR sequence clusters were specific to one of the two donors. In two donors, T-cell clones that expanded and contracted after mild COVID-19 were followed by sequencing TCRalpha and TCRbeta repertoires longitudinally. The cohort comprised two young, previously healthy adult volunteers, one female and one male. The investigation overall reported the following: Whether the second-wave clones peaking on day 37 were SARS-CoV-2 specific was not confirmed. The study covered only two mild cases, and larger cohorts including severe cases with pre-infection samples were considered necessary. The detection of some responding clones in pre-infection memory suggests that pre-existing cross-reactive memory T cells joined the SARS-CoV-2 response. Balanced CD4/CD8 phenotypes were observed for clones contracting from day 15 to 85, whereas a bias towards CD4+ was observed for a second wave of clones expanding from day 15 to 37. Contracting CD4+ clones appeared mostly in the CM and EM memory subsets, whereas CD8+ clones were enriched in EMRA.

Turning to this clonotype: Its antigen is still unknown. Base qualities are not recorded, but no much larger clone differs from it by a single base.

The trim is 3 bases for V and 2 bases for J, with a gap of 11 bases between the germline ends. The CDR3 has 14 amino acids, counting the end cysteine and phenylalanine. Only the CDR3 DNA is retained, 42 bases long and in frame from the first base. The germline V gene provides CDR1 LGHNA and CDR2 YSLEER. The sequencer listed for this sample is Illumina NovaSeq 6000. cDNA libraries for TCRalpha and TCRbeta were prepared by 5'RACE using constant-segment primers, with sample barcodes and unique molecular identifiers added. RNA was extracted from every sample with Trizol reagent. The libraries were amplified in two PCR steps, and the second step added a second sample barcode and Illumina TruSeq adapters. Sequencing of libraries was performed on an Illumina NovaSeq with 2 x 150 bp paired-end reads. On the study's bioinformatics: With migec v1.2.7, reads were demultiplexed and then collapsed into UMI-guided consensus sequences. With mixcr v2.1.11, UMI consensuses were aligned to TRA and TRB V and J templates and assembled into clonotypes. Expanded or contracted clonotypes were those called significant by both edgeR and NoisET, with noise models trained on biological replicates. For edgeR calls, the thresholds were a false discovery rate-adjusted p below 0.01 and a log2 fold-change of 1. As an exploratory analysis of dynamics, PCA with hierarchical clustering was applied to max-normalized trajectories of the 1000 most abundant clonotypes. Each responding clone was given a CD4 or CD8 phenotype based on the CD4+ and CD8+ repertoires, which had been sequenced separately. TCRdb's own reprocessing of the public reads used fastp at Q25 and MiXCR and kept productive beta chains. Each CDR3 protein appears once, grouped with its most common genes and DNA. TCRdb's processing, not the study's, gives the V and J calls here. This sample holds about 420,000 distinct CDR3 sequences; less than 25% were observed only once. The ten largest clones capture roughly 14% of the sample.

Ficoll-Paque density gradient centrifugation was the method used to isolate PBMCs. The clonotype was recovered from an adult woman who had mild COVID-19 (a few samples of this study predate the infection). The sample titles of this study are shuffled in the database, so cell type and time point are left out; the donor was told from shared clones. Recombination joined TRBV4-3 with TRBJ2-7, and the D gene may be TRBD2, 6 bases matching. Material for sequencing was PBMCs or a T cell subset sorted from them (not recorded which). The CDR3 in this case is CASSQNSGPYEQYF. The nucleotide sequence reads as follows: TGCGCCAGCAGCCAGAATAGCGGACCCTACGAGCAGTACTTC.